This paragraph reports one TCR beta chain. Its antigen is not known. The repertoire was sequenced with immunoSEQ multiplex PCR; TCRdb's copy has only in-frame clones and lacks some. This sample has about 39,000 clones, with about three quarters found just once. These data belong to a study of memory CD4+ T cells and cytomegalovirus serostatus. Study-level information: This sample comes from healthy Belgian adults, fewer than ten CMV seropositive, about 25 seronegative.

Notes on the study in general: Median bootstrapped AUC for CMV status was about 0.96 originally, roughly 0.92 US-trained. The CMV-associated TCR signature appears largely within the CD4+ memory repertoire.

The sort gate was single viable CD3+CD4+CD8-CD45RO+ cells for memory CD4+ T cells. Total CD4+ T cells were enriched by CD4 positive selection. Trimming stripped 2 bases from V and 1 base from J, with 8 bases between. This CDR3 has 15 residues. Germline assignment: CDR1 SGHAT and CDR2 FQDESV (reference sequence). The sample taken for sequencing was memory CD4+ T cells from blood. The clonotype was recovered from an adult in good health and CMV-seronegative. V gene TRBV11-1 combines with J gene TRBJ2-2, with no clear D. The CDR3 spells CASSLYGQNTGELFF. CDR3 bases: TGTGCCAGCAGCTTATACGGGCAGAACACCGGGGAGCTGTTTTTT.